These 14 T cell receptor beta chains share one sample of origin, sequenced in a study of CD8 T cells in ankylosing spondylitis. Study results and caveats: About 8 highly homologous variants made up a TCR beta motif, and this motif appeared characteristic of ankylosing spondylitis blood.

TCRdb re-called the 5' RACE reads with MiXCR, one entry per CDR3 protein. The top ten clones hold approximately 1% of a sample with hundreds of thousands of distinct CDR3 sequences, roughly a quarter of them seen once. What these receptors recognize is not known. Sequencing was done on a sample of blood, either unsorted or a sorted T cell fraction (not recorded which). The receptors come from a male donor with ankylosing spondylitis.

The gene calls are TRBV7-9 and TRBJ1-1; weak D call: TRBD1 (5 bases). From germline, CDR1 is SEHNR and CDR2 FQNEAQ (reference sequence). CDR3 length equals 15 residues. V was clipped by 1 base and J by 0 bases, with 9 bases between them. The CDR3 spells CASSLGQGVNTEAFF. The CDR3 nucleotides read TGTGCCAGCAGCTTAGGGCAGGGAGTGAACACTGAAGCTTTCTTT.

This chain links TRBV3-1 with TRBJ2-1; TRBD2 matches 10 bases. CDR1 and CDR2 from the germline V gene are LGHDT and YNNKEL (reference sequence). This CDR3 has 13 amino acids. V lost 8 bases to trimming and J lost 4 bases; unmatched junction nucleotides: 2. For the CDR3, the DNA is TGTGCCAGCTGGACTAGCGGTTACAATGAGCAGTTCTTC. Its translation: CASWTSGYNEQFF.

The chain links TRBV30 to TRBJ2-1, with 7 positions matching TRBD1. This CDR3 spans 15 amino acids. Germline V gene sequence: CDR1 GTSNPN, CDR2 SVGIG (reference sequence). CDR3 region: CAYGGWDSRRGEQFF. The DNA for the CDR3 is TGTGCTTATGGTGGTTGGGACAGCCGGCGCGGTGAGCAGTTCTTC. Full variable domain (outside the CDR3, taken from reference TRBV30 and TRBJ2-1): SQTIHQWPATLVQPVGSPLSLECTVEGTSNPNLYWYRQAAGRGLQLLFYSVGIGQISSEVPQNLSASRPQDRQFILSSKKLLLSDSGFYLCAYGGWDSRRGEQFFGPGTRLTVL.

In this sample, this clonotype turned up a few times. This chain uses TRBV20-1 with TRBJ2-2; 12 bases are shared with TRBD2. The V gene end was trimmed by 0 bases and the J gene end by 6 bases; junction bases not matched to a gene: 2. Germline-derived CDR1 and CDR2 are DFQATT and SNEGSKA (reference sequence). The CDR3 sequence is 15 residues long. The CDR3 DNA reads TGCAGTGCTAGAGATCGACTAGCGGGAGCCGGGGAGCTGTTTTTT. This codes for CSARDRLAGAGELFF.

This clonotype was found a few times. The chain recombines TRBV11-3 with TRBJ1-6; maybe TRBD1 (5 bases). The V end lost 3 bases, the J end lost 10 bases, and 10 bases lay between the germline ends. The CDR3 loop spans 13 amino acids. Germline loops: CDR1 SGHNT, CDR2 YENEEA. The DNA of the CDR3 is TGTGCCAGCAGCTTCGCGGACACCTCACCCCTCCACTTT. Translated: CASSFADTSPLHF.

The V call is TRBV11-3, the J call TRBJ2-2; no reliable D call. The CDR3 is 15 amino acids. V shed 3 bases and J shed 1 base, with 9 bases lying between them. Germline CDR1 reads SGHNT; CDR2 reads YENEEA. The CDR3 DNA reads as TGTGCCAGCAGCTTGATATTCGGGAACACCGGGGAGCTGTTTTTT. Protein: CASSLIFGNTGELFF.

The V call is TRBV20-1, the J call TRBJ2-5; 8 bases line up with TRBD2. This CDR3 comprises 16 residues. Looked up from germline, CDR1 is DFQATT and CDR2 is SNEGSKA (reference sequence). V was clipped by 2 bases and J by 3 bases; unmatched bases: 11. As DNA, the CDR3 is TGCAGTGCTAGACCCCCGCACGGGAGGGAAGAAGAGACCCAGTACTTC. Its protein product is CSARPPHGREEETQYF.

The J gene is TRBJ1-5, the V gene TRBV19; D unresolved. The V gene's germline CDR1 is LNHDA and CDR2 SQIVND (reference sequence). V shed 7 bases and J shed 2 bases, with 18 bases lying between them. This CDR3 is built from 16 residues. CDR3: CASIWTGSRGNQPQHF. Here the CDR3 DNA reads TGTGCCAGTATTTGGACCGGGTCTCGGGGCAATCAGCCCCAGCATTTT.

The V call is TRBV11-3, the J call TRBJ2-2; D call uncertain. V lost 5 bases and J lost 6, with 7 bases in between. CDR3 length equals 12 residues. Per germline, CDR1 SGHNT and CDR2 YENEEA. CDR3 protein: CASSHGSGELFF. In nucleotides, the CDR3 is TGTGCCAGCAGCCACGGTTCCGGGGAGCTGTTTTTT.

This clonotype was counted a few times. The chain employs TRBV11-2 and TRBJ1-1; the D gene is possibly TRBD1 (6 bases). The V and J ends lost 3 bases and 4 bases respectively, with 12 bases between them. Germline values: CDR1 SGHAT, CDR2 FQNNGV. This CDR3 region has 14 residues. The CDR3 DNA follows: TGTGCCAGCAGCTTCACAGGGTTCTCCACTGAAGCTTTCTTT. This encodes CASSFTGFSTEAFF. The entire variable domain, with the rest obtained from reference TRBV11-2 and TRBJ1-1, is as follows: EAGVAQSPRYKIIEKRQSVAFWCNPISGHATLYWYQQILGQGPKLLIQFQNNGVVDDSQLPKDRFSAERLKGVDSTLKIQPAKLEDSAVYLCASSFTGFSTEAFFGQGTRLTVV.

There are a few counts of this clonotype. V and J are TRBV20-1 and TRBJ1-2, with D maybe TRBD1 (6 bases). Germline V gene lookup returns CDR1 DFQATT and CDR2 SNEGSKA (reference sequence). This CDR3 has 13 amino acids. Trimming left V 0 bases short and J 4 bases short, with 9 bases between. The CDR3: CSAREGRGYGYTF. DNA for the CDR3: TGCAGTGCTAGAGAGGGCAGGGGCTATGGCTACACCTTC.

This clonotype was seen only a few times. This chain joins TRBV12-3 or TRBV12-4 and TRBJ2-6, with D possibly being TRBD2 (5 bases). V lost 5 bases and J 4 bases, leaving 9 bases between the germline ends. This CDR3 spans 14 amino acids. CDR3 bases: TGTGCCAGCAGTCCCGGGATCGGGGCCAACGTCCTGACTTTC. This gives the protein CASSPGIGANVLTF.

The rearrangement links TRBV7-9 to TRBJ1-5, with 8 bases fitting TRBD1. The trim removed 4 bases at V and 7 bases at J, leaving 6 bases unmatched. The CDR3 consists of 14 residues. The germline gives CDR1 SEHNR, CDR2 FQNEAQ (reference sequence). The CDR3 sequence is CASSYQGASQPQHF. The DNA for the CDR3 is TGTGCCAGCAGCTACCAGGGGGCATCGCAGCCCCAGCATTTT.

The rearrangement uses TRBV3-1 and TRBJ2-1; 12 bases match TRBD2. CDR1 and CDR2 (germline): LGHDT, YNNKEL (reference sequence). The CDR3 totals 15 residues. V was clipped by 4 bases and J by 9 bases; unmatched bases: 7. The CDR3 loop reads CASSREGLAGTEQFF. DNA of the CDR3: TGTGCCAGCAGCCGAGAAGGACTAGCGGGAACTGAGCAGTTCTTC.